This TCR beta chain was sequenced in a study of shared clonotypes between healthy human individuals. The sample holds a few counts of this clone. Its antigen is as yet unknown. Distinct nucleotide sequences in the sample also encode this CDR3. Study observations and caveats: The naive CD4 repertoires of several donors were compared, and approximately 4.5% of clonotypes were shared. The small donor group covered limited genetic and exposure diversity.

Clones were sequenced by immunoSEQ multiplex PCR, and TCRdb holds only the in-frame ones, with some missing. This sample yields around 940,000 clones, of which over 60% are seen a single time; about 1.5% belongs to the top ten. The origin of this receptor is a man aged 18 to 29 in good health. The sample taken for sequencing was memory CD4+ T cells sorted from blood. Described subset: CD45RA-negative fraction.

The CDR3 reads CSATRGEKLFF. In nucleotides, the CDR3 is TGCAGTGCCACGAGGGGGGAAAAACTGTTTTTT. The gene calls are TRBV20-1 and TRBJ1-4; possibly TRBD1 for D (6 bases). This CDR3 is built from 11 residues. Germline V gene lookup returns CDR1 DFQATT and CDR2 SNEGSKA (reference sequence). V lost 6 bases to trimming and J lost 8 bases, with 10 bases between them.